This T cell receptor (beta chain) was sequenced in a study of identical twins (dated by TCRdb to about 2016). About the full investigation: The study deep-sequenced TCR alpha and beta repertoires from monozygotic twins, unrelated adults of various ages and cord blood to test whether fetal clonotypes persist. To rule out contamination, the twin experiments were replicated at different times with different library preparation protocols. Overall results and qualifications from the work: In monozygotic twins, recombination models systematically underestimated out-of-frame TCR alpha sharing, but the models matched the sharing seen between unrelated individuals. Out-of-frame TCR alpha sequences shared between twins showed an excess of low generation-probability sequences compared with coincidental sharing between unrelated individuals. Conclusions relied on cross-sectional statistical analysis, since the same donors could not be followed over many years. In beta out-of-frame sequences, excess twin sharing was weaker, because having fewer shared sequences lowered the signal-to-noise ratio. Fewer insertions were carried by abundant cord blood beta clonotypes; a weaker similar trend was observed in young adult naive repertoires, while no such trend was observed in memory repertoires. Invariant T cells such as MAIT and iNKT could partly confound zero-insertion analyses, though diverse VJ usage argued against this for most clonotypes.

Every donor was a healthy Caucasian. Three pairs of female monozygotic twins, all aged 18 to 29 years, were included in the twin cohort. Positive isolation kits from Invitrogen were used to isolate the CD4+ and CD8+ T cell populations. The library was produced with 5' RACE. The sequencing machine was an Illumina HiSeq 2000. A universal primer binding site was added through template switching, and the final cDNA carried a unique molecular identifier so that TCR cDNA molecules could be counted accurately. Specific primers in the conserved constant-segment region were used to synthesize first-strand cDNA for the TCR alpha and beta chains. To control for contamination, each cDNA library was double barcoded with a SMART-Mk sample barcode plus Illumina barcodes. TruSeq adapter sequences and Illumina sample barcodes were added in two successive PCR steps. The TCR alpha and beta cDNA libraries were sequenced on the Illumina HiSeq platform using custom primers. The original pipeline was this. MiGEC was used to process raw reads and extract unique molecular identifiers, and MiXCR was used to find CDR3 positions. For each individual, recombination models were inferred using an EM algorithm with the repgenHMM and IGoR tools. The analysis of shared clonotypes was done with the tcR package in R, with sharing normalized by the product of cloneset sizes. To study raw recombination free of thymic and clonal selection effects, out-of-frame nonproductive sequences were analyzed. TCRdb's own reprocessing of the public reads used fastp at Q25 and MiXCR and kept productive beta chains. Each CDR3 protein appears once, grouped with its most common genes and DNA. The V and J calls here are based on TCRdb, not the publication. This sample comprises fewer than 500,000 distinct CDR3 sequences, approximately 14% of them detected only once. Jointly, the top ten make up about 0.97% of the sample.

This clonotype was found many times. The target of this receptor is not known. No much larger clonotype is one base removed from it; base qualities were not supplied. This sample was shared with a second study, whose subject was yellow fever vaccine responses in identical twins. From the second report: The T cell response to vaccination in identical twins was reported by the authors to appear partly convergent and partly personalized. Focusing on identical twins, the study followed the T cell clones that responded to the vaccine, and did so with precision.

The origin of this receptor is a woman aged 18 to 35 in good health. The specimen sequenced was CD4+ T cells sorted from blood.

The CDR3 region reads CASSSPGSGRETQYF. The sequenced DNA is TGTGCCAGCAGTTCCCCGGGTAGCGGGAGGGAGACCCAGTACTTC. Here the chain combines TRBV28 and TRBJ2-5; 10 bases in the middle match TRBD2. From V the trimming removes 4 bases and from J it removes 5 bases, while the gene matches leave 7 bases of the junction unaccounted for. The CDR3 numbers 15 residues from cysteine through phenylalanine. Only the CDR3 DNA stays, 45 bases, in frame from base 1. Based on the germline V gene, the CDR1 and CDR2 sequences are MDHEN and SYDVKM.